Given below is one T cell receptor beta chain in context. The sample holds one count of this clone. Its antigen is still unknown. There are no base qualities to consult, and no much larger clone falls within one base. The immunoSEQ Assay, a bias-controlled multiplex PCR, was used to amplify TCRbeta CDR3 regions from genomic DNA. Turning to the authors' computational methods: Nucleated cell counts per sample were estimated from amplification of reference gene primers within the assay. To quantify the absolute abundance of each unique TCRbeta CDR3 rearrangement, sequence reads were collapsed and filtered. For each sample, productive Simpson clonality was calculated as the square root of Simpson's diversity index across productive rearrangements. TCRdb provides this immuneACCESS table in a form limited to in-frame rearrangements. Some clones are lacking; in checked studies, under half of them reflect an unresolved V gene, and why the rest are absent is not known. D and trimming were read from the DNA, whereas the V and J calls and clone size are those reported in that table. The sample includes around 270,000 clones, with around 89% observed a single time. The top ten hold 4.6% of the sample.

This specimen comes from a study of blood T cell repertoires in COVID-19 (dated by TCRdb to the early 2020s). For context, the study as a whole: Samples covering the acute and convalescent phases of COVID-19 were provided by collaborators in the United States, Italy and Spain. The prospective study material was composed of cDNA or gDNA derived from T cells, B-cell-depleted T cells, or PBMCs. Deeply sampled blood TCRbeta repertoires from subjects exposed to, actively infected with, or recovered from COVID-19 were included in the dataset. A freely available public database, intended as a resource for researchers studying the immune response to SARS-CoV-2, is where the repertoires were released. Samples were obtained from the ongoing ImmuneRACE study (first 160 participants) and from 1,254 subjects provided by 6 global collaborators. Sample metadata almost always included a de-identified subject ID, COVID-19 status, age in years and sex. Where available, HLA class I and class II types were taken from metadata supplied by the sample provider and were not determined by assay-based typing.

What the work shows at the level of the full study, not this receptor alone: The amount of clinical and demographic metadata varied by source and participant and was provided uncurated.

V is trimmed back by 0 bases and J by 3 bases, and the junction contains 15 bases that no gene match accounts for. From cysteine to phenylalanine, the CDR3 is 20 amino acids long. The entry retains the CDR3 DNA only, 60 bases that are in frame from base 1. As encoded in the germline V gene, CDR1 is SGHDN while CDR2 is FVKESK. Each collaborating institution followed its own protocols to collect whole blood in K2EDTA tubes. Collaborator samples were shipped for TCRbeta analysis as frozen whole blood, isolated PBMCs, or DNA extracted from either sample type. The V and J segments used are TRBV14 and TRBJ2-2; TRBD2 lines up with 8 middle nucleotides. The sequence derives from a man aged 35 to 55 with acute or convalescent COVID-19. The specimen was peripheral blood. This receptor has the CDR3 CASSQDGSSGGLFDTGELFF. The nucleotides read TGTGCCAGCAGCCAAGACGGGTCCAGCGGGGGCCTCTTTGACACCGGGGAGCTGTTTTTT. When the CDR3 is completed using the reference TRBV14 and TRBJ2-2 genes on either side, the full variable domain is EAGVTQFPSHSVIEKGQTVTLRCDPISGHDNLYWYRRVMGKEIKFLLHFVKESKQDESGMPNNRFLAERTGGTYSTLKVQPAELEDSGVYFCASSQDGSSGGLFDTGELFFGEGSRLTVL.